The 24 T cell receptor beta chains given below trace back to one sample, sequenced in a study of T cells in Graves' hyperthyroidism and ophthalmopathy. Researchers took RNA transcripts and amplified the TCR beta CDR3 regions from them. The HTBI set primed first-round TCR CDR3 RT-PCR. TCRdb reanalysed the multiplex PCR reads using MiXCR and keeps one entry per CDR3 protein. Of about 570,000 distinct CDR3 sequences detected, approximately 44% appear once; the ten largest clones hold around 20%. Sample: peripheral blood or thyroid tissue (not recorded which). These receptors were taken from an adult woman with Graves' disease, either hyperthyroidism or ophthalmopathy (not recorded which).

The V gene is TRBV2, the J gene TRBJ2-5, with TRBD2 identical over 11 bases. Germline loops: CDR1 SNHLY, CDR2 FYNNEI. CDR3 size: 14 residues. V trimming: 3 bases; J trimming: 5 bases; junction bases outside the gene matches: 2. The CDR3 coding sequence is TGTGCCAGCAGTGATTCTAGCGGGAGGGAGACCCAGTACTTC. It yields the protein CASSDSSGRETQYF.

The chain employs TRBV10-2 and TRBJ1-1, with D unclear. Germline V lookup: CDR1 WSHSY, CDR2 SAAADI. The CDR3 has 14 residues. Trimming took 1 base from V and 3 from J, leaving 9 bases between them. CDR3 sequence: CASSELDVDTEAFF. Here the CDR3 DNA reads TGCGCCAGCAGTGAGTTGGACGTGGACACTGAAGCTTTCTTT.

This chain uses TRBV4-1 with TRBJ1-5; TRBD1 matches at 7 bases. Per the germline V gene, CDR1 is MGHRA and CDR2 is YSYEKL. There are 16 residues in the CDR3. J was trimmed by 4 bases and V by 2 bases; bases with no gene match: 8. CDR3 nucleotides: TGCGCCAGCAGCCAACTCTCTAGGACAGGTAATCAGCCCCAGCATTTT. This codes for CASSQLSRTGNQPQHF.

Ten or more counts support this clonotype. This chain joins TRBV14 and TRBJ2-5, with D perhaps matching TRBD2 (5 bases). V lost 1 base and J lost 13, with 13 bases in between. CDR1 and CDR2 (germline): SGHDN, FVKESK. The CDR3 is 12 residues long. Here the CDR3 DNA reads TGTGCCAGCAGCCAAGGTGGAGGCCTACCGTACTTC. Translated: CASSQGGGLPYF.

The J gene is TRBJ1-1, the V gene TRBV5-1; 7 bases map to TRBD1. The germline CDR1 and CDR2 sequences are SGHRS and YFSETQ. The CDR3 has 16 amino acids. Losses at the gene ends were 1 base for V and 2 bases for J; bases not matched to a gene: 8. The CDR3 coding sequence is TGCGCCAGCAGCTTGATGGGACAGCCGATAAACACTGAAGCTTTCTTT. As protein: CASSLMGQPINTEAFF.

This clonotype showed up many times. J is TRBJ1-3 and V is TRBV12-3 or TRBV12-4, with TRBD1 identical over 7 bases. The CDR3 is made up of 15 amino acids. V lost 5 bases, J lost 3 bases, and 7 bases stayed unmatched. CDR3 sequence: CASSPRGRNGNTIYF. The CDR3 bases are TGTGCCAGCAGTCCAAGGGGGCGGAATGGAAACACCATATATTTT.

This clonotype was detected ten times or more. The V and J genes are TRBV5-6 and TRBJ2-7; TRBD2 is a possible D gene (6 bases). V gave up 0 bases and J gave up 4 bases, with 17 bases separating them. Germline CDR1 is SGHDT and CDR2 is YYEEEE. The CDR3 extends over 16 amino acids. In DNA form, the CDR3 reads TGTGCCAGCAGCTTGGGGGCGGGATCCTTGTCGTACGAGCAGTACTTC. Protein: CASSLGAGSLSYEQYF.

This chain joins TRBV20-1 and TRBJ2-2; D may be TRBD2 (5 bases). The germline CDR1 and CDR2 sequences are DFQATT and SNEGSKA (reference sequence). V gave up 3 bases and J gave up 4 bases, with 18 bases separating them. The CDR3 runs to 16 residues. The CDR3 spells CSARPSSFSSTGELFF. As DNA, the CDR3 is TGCAGTGCTAGGCCTAGCAGTTTTAGTTCCACCGGGGAGCTGTTTTTT.

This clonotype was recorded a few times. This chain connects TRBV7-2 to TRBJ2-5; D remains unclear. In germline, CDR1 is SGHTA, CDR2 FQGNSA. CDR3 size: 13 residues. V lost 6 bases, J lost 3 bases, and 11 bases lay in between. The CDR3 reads CASSASGKETQYF. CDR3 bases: TGTGCCAGCAGTGCTAGTGGGAAAGAGACCCAGTACTTC.

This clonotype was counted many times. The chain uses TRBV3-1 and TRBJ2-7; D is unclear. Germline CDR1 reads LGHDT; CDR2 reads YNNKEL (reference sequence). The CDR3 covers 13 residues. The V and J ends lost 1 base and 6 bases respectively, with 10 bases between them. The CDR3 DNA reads TGTGCCAGCAGCCAAGTCGACGGCGGCGAGCAGTACTTC. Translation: CASSQVDGGEQYF.

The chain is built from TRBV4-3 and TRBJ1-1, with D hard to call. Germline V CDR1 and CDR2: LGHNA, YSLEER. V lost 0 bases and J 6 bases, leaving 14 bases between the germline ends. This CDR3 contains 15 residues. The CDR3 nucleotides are TGCGCCAGCAGCCAAGATGCCGTTCTCGAGCCTGAAGCTTTCTTT. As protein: CASSQDAVLEPEAFF.

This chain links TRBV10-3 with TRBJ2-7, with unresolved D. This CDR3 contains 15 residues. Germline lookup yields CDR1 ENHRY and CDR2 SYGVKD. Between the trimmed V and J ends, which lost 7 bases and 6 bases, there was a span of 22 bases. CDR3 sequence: CAIIPGDTPDREQYF. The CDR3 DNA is TGTGCCATCATCCCTGGAGACACCCCGGACCGCGAGCAGTACTTC.

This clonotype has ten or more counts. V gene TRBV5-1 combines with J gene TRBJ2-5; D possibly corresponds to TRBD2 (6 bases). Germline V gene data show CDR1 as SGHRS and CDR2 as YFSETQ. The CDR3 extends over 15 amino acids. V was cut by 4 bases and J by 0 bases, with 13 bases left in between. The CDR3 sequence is CASSPSLAHQETQYF. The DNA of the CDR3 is TGCGCCAGCAGCCCCTCCCTAGCGCACCAAGAGACCCAGTACTTC. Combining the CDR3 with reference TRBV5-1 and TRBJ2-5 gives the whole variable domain KAGVTQTPRYLIKTRGQQVTLSCSPISGHRSVSWYQQTPGQGLQFLFEYFSETQRNKGNFPGRFSGRQFSNSRSEMNVSTLELGDSALYLCASSPSLAHQETQYFGPGTRLLVL.

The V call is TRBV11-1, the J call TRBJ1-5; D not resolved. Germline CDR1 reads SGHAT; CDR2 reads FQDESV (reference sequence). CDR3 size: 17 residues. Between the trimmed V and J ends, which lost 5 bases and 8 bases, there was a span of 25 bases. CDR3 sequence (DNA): TGTGCCAGCAGCCCCTCTAGAGATCGAGAAGCTACCGAGCCCCAGCATTTT. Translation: CASSPSRDREATEPQHF.

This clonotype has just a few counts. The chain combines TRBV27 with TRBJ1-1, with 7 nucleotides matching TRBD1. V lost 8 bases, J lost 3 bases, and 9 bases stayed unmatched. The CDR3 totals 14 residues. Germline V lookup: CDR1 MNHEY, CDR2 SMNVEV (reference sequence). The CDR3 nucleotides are TGTGCCAGCCTCGCGAGGGGGCTTGACACTGAAGCTTTCTTT. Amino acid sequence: CASLARGLDTEAFF.

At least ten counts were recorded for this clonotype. CDR3 sequence (DNA): TGTGCCATCAAAGAACCCGGGGGTGAAGCTTTCTTT. Its protein is CAIKEPGGEAFF. The chain has TRBV10-3 and TRBJ1-1; possible D gene TRBD1, 5 bases. V gave up 7 bases and J gave up 7 bases, with 13 bases separating them. The CDR3 covers 12 residues. The germline gives CDR1 ENHRY, CDR2 SYGVKD.

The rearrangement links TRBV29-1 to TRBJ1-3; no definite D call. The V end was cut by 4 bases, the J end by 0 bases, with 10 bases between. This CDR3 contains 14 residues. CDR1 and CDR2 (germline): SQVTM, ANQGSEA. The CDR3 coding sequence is TGCAGCGTTGGACAATCGAGCTCTGGAAACACCATATATTTT. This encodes CSVGQSSSGNTIYF. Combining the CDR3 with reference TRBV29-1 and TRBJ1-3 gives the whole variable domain SAVISQKPSRDICQRGTSLTIQCQVDSQVTMMFWYRQQPGQSLTLIATANQGSEATYESGFVIDKFPISRPNLTFSTLTVSNMSPEDSSIYLCSVGQSSSGNTIYFGEGSWLTVV.

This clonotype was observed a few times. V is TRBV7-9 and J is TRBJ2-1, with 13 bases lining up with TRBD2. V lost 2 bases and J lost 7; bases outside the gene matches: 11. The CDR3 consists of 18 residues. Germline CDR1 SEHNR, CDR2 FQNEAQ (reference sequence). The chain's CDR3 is CASSLPRRLAGGINEQFF. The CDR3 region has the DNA TGTGCCAGCAGCTTACCCCGTCGACTAGCGGGAGGTATTAATGAGCAGTTCTTC.

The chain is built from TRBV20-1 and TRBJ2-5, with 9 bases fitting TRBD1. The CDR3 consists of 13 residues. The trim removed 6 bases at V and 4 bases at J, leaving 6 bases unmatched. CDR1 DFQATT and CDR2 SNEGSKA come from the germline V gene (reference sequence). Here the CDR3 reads CSAATGGGETQYF. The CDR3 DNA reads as TGCAGTGCGGCCACAGGGGGCGGAGAGACCCAGTACTTC.

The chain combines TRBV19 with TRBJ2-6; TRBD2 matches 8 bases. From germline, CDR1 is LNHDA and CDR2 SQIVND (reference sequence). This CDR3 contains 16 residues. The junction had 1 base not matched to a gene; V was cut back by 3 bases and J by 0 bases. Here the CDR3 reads CASSISGSSGANVLTF. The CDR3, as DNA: TGTGCCAGTAGTATCAGCGGGAGCTCTGGGGCCAACGTCCTGACTTTC.

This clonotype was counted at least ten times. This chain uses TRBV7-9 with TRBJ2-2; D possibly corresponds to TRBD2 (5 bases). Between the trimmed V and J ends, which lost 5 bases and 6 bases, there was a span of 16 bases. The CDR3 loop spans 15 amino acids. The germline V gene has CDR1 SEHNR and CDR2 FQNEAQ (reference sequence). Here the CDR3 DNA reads TGTGCCAGCAGCCCCCAGGACCCGCGGGCCGGGGAGCTGTTTTTT. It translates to CASSPQDPRAGELFF.

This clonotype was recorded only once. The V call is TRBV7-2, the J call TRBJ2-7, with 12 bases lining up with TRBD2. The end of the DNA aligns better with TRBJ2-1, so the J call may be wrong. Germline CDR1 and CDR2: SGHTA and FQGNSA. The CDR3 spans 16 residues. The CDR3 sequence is CASRGLAGDSYNEQFF. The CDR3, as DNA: TGTGCCAGCAGGGGACTAGCGGGCGACTCCTACAATGAGCAGTTCTTC.

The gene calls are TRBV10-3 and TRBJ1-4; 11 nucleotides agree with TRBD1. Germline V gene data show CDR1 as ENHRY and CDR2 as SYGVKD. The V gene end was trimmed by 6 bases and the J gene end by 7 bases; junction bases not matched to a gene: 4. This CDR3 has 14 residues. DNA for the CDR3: TGTGCCATCAGCCGGACAGGGGGCGTTGAAAAACTGTTTTTT. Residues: CAISRTGGVEKLFF.

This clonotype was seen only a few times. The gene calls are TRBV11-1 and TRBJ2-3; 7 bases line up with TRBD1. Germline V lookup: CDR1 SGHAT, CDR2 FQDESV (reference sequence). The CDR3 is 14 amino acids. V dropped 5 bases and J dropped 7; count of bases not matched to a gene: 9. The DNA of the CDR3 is TGTGCCAGCAGCCACAGGGGACCACGGAATACGCAGTATTTT. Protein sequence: CASSHRGPRNTQYF.